A selection of T cell receptor beta chains follows, all from one sample in a study of blood T cell repertoires in COVID-19. Clones were read by immunoSEQ multiplex PCR, and TCRdb kept only the in-frame ones, dropping some. The sample lists 200,000 to 250,000 clones, 80% occurring once. The sample consisted of peripheral blood. Receptors were obtained from a human donor in a cohort sampled during active COVID-19. Both conserved end residues are trimmed from each CDR3. D genes are given only for firm matches.

>TRBV7-7|TRBD1|TRBJ1-2
ASSVTGTGADSNYGYT
>TRBV11-2|TRBD2|TRBJ2-1
ASSLGWSSGVNEQF
>TRBV9|-|TRBJ1-2
ASSDPRAPYYGYT
>TRBV9|TRBD2|TRBJ2-2
ASSARLAGTGELF
>TRBV14|-|TRBJ1-4
ASSPGRIEKLF
>TRBV6-5|-|TRBJ2-1
ASFRGNEQF
>TRBV10-2|-|TRBJ2-5
ATYPRRGRQETQY
>TRBV11-2|-|TRBJ2-7
ASSFRLSSYEQY
>TRBV11-2|-|TRBJ2-1
ASSLAPGWENEQF
>TRBV4-2|-|TRBJ2-3
ASSQDVGAGFDTQY
>TRBV11-3|-|TRBJ2-7
ASSLNPSSYEQY
>TRBV7-6|-|TRBJ2-7
ASTSSYEQY
>TRBV7-9|TRBD2|TRBJ2-5
ASSPQWGGDEETQY
>TRBV11-2|-|TRBJ1-2
ASSLGANYGYT
>TRBV28|-|TRBJ2-7
ASSLSGEEQY
>TRBV5-6|-|TRBJ2-2
ASSFPGPGELF
>TRBV29-1|TRBD1|TRBJ2-1
STRTGRSSYNEQF
>TRBV7-9|TRBD1|TRBJ1-4
ASSLTGGPEKLF
>TRBV7-6|TRBD1|TRBJ1-2
ASSLQAGTGRPYGYT
>TRBV7-9|-|TRBJ1-1
ASSLLGRTEAF
>TRBV5-5|-|TRBJ1-3
ASSLEGVFSGNTIY
>TRBV24-1|-|TRBJ2-5
ATSGGDFKETQY
>TRBV3-1/TRBV3-2|-|TRBJ2-5
ASSKSPSREETQY
>TRBV18|TRBD1|TRBJ1-5
ASSTGGSQPQH